The clone carrying this T cell receptor beta chain came up a few times. Its antigen is not identified. Trimming cost V 7 bases and J 2 bases; bases outside gene matches: 7. In germline, CDR1 is SNHLY, CDR2 FYNNEI. The CDR3 runs to 16 residues. The source of the sample is a study of cytomegalovirus exposure and HLA in healthy donors. Study conclusions and caveats: Follow-up analysis found HLA locus-dependent TCR association rates, highest for DRB1 and lowest for HLA-C.

Amplification used 60 Vbeta primers and 13 Jbeta primers. The method was immunoSEQ multiplex PCR; TCRdb's version includes in-frame clones alone and lacks a portion of them. The sample holds 150,000 or so clones, around 78% seen once. In nominal health when sampled, donors likely had unrecorded immune exposures nonetheless. The rearrangement links TRBV2 to TRBJ2-2; 10 bases map to TRBD1. This clonotype was sampled from a woman between 18 and 30 years old in good health and CMV-seronegative. Sample: PBMCs. CDR3 region: CASKRTGGPNTGELFF. CDR3 DNA sequence: TGTGCCAGCAAAAGGACAGGGGGACCTAACACCGGGGAGCTGTTTTTT.